Listed here are 8 T cell receptor beta chains from one sample, sequenced in a study of Siglec-9 on CD8 T cells in melanoma. Sequencing used immunoSEQ multiplex PCR; TCRdb keeps in-frame clones, though not all of them. The sample holds around 29,000 clones, less than 85% seen once. Sequencing used Siglec-9- CD8+ T cells sorted from blood. These receptors originate from a human donor in good health.

This clone was picked up a small number of times. V and J are TRBV19 and TRBJ2-1, with 8 nucleotides matching TRBD1. CDR1 is LNHDA and CDR2 is SQIVND in the germline V gene (reference sequence). CDR3 size: 15 residues. The J segment lost 2 bases and the V segment lost 6 bases, leaving 6 bases of the junction unmatched. This CDR3 reads CASSQGQGTYNEQFF. The CDR3 region has the DNA TGTGCCAGTAGCCAAGGACAGGGAACCTACAATGAGCAGTTCTTC.

The chain carries TRBV11-2 and TRBJ2-7; possibly TRBD1 for D (5 bases). The CDR3 covers 14 residues. CDR1 and CDR2 from the germline V gene are SGHAT and FQNNGV. With 1 base removed from V and 3 bases from J, the gap between germline ends came to 10 bases. The DNA for the CDR3 is TGTGCCAGCAGCTTAGGGGTAGGGGACTACGAGCAGTACGTC. It is translated as CASSLGVGDYEQYV.

The chain recombines TRBV6-5 with TRBJ1-2; tentative D call: TRBD1 (6 bases). This CDR3 has 14 residues. Germline CDR1 is MNHEY and CDR2 is SVGAGI. Trimming removed 2 bases at V and 3 bases at J, with 10 bases between. The CDR3 loop reads CASSYGGDYYGYTF. CDR3 coding DNA: TGTGCCAGCAGTTACGGGGGCGACTACTATGGCTACACCTTC.

This chain uses TRBV5-5 with TRBJ1-4; 9 bases map to TRBD1. CDR3 length: 16 residues. V dropped 0 bases and J dropped 5; count of bases not matched to a gene: 5. Germline-derived CDR1 and CDR2 are SGHKS and YYEKEE (reference sequence). CDR3 nucleotide sequence: TGTGCCAGCAGCTTGGCCCGGGACAGGGCGAATGAAAAACTGTTTTTT. Protein sequence: CASSLARDRANEKLFF.

The chain carries TRBV9 and TRBJ2-1, with 14 nucleotides matching TRBD2. The V gene end was trimmed by 1 base and the J gene end by 6 bases; junction bases not matched to a gene: 9. The length of the CDR3 is 18 residues. Germline CDR1 is SGDLS and CDR2 is YYNGEE. For the CDR3, the DNA is TGTGCCAGCAGCGTAACGGGACTAGCGGGAGATTGGGTCAATGAGCAGTTCTTC. It is translated as CASSVTGLAGDWVNEQFF.

V gene TRBV4-1 combines with J gene TRBJ2-1; D may match TRBD1 or TRBD2 (5 bases each). Germline lookup yields CDR1 MGHRA and CDR2 YSYEKL. The V end was cut by 1 base, the J end by 0 bases, with 10 bases between. This CDR3 region has 16 residues. The CDR3 DNA sequence: TGCGCCAGCAGCCAAGTGGGGACCGTCTCCTACAATGAGCAGTTCTTC. Its protein product is CASSQVGTVSYNEQFF.

This rearrangement joins TRBV28 to TRBJ1-2, with D unclear. The CDR3 has 10 residues. V was clipped by 5 bases and J by 6 bases, with 4 bases between them. Germline lookup yields CDR1 MDHEN and CDR2 SYDVKM. As DNA, the CDR3 is TGTGCCAGCAGTGACGATGGCTACACCTTC. Translated: CASSDDGYTF.

V gene TRBV27 combines with J gene TRBJ2-1; D perhaps matches TRBD2 (5 bases). The germline CDR1 and CDR2 sequences are MNHEY and SMNVEV (reference sequence). V gave up 3 bases and J gave up 10 bases, with 10 bases separating them. The CDR3 length is 12 residues. The CDR3 DNA is TGTGCCAGCAGTTTTGAGGGTCGGGAGCAGTTCTTC. Residues: CASSFEGREQFF.